Listed below are T cell receptor beta chains from one sample, sequenced in a study of blood T cell repertoires in COVID-19. Here immunoSEQ multiplex PCR was the method, and the copy in TCRdb shows in-frame clones only, minus some. Of tens of thousands of clones listed, around 83% were seen once; the top ten hold 15% to 20%. Sequencing was carried out using peripheral blood. These receptors all come from a man between 25 and 39 years old with COVID-19, enrolled during active disease. The CDR3 runs from the conserved cysteine through the conserved F or W. Fields, in order: CDR3 protein, V gene, J gene.

CDR3 protein: CASSTANYGYTF
V gene: TRBV28
J gene: TRBJ1-2

CDR3 protein: CASSFRGLHNEQFF
V gene: TRBV5-8
J gene: TRBJ2-1

CDR3 protein: CASSFDLPGGRFF
V gene: TRBV5-8
J gene: TRBJ2-1

CDR3 protein: CASSLWGRAGGGNQPQHF
V gene: TRBV28
J gene: TRBJ1-5

CDR3 protein: CASSEWAGTKGEKLFF
V gene: TRBV6-1
J gene: TRBJ1-4

CDR3 protein: CATSDRTPGQGRYEQYF
V gene: TRBV24-1
J gene: TRBJ2-7

CDR3 protein: CATSELELRTSTDTQYF
V gene: TRBV24-1
J gene: TRBJ2-3

CDR3 protein: CASSSRVRGSVDTIYF
V gene: TRBV6-5
J gene: TRBJ1-3

CDR3 protein: CASSGDSSLSRLFF
V gene: TRBV5-4
J gene: TRBJ1-4

CDR3 protein: CAWSGQANTEAFF
V gene: TRBV30
J gene: TRBJ1-1

CDR3 protein: CASSLGLSGRGDTGELFF
V gene: TRBV11-2
J gene: TRBJ2-2

CDR3 protein: CASSPRQGDYEQYF
V gene: TRBV6-5
J gene: TRBJ2-7

CDR3 protein: CASSPTFGGTNTEAFF
V gene: TRBV6-2/TRBV6-3
J gene: TRBJ1-1

CDR3 protein: CASSVTGAGETQYF
V gene: TRBV19
J gene: TRBJ2-5

CDR3 protein: CASSAGDFLSYNEQFF
V gene: TRBV5-1
J gene: TRBJ2-1

CDR3 protein: CASSLGGNTEAFF
V gene: TRBV12-3/TRBV12-4
J gene: TRBJ1-1

CDR3 protein: CASSERQTTSYNEQFF
V gene: TRBV25-1
J gene: TRBJ2-1

CDR3 protein: CASRKRPYNEQFF
V gene: TRBV19
J gene: TRBJ2-1

CDR3 protein: CASSLEGASGNTIYF
V gene: TRBV5-8
J gene: TRBJ1-3

CDR3 protein: CASSAPRAGGNNEQFF
V gene: TRBV11-3
J gene: TRBJ2-1

CDR3 protein: CASSERGQGLYSNQPQHF
V gene: TRBV6-1
J gene: TRBJ1-5